These 2 T cell receptor beta chains share one sample of origin, sequenced in a study of identical twins (TCRdb year 2016). The library came from 5' RACE. Sequencing was performed on an Illumina HiSeq 2000. Clones were called with MiXCR by TCRdb after fastp trimmed the public reads at Q25, and only in-frame beta chains were retained. Identical CDR3 proteins give one entry, which carries the most common genes and DNA. The sample yields some 630,000 distinct CDR3 sequences; just over 7% were counted once. In total, the top ten clones hold 1.5% to 2% of the sample. The data also belong to a second study, concerning yellow fever vaccine responses in identical twins.

Sequencing was performed on PBMCs. These receptors all stem from a woman aged 18-29 years in good health.

CDR3 in amino acids: CASSFGAGSGYEQYF. DNA of the CDR3: TGTGCCAGCAGTTTCGGGGCAGGGAGTGGCTACGAGCAGTACTTC. The chain has TRBV12-3 or TRBV12-4 and TRBJ2-7; perhaps D is TRBD1 or TRBD2 (5 bases each). V lost 3 bases and J 3 bases, leaving 15 bases between the germline ends. The CDR3 is 15 residues long.

This clonotype appeared a few times. This chain connects TRBV20-1 to TRBJ2-6; D is unclear. Germline loops: CDR1 DFQATT, CDR2 SNEGSKA (reference sequence). The CDR3 length is 13 residues. Trimming pared 5 bases from V and 0 bases from J, leaving 5 bases between. In DNA form, the CDR3 reads TGCAGTGCTGTCGTCTCTGGGGCCAACGTCCTGACTTTC. This encodes CSAVVSGANVLTF.